Below, 14 T cell receptor beta chains from the same sample are listed, as sequenced in a study of cytomegalovirus exposure and HLA in healthy donors (dated by TCRdb to about 2017). Libraries were built with the immunoSEQ multiplex PCR assay. A mixture of 60 forward primers for TCR Vbeta segments and 13 reverse primers for TCR Jbeta segments was used in the multiplex PCR. Drawn from immuneACCESS, this table holds only the in-frame rearrangements with V and J called that TCRdb kept. Clones are partly lost; checked studies trace under half to an unresolved V gene and leave the rest unexplained. This sample is represented by fewer than 80,000 clones; approximately 71% of them were singletons. The ten top clones hold around a quarter of the sample. Sequenced sample: PBMCs. The receptors here all came from a man aged 45 to 65 in good health and CMV-seropositive.

This clone was counted between two and nine times. The J gene is TRBJ2-5, the V gene TRBV30, with 8 bases lining up with TRBD2. Germline CDR1 GTSNPN, CDR2 SVGIG (reference sequence). The junction had 9 bases not matched to a gene; V was cut back by 5 bases and J by 1 base. The CDR3 is 15 amino acids. The CDR3 loop reads CAWDGTSGIQETQYF. In DNA, the CDR3 is TGTGCCTGGGACGGGACTAGTGGGATCCAAGAGACCCAGTACTTC.

The chain uses TRBV30 and TRBJ2-5, with 8 bases aligning to TRBD1. The J call may be incorrect, as the DNA end agrees better with TRBJ2-7. This CDR3 region has 14 residues. Germline V gives CDR1 GTSNPN, CDR2 SVGIG (reference sequence). The CDR3 spells CAWSRQGLTYEQYF. In nucleotides, the CDR3 is TGTGCCTGGAGTCGACAGGGGCTAACCTACGAGCAGTACTTC.

The V gene is TRBV7-9, the J gene TRBJ1-2, with D perhaps TRBD1 (5 bases). This CDR3 region has 16 residues. V lost 1 base and J 5 bases, leaving 17 bases between the germline ends. Germline CDR1 reads SEHNR; CDR2 reads FQNEAQ (reference sequence). CDR3 amino acids: CASSLGGEGRAYGYTF. CDR3 DNA sequence: TGTGCCAGCAGCTTAGGGGGGGAGGGGCGTGCATATGGCTACACCTTC.

The chain recombines TRBV15 with TRBJ1-4, with 7 bases lining up with TRBD1. The junction had 5 bases not matched to a gene; V was cut back by 3 bases and J by 4 bases. CDR3 length: 15 amino acids. Germline assignment: CDR1 LNHNV and CDR2 YYDKDF (reference sequence). The CDR3 spells CATSRDRLFNEKLFF. In nucleotides, the CDR3 is TGTGCCACCAGCAGGGACAGGCTCTTTAATGAAAAACTGTTTTTT.

The chain is built from TRBV2 and TRBJ1-5, with D hard to call. Per germline, CDR1 SNHLY and CDR2 FYNNEI. This CDR3 is 14 amino acids long. Trimming took off 9 bases at V and 1 base at J, with 13 bases between the two ends. CDR3 protein: CASTEWRSNQPQHF. CDR3 bases: TGTGCCAGTACGGAGTGGAGGAGCAATCAGCCCCAGCATTTT.

This clone showed up just a few times. J is TRBJ2-1 and V is TRBV29-1; 7 bases are a match to TRBD2. V was clipped by 6 bases and J by 0 bases; unmatched bases: 5. There are 14 residues in the CDR3. Germline-derived CDR1 and CDR2 are SQVTM and ANQGSEA. The DNA of the CDR3 is TGCAGCGTCCGTGGGGGGGGCTCCTACAATGAGCAGTTCTTC. Residues: CSVRGGGSYNEQFF.

The rearrangement joins TRBV11-2 to TRBJ1-2, with D maybe TRBD1 (5 bases). The V gene's germline CDR1 is SGHAT and CDR2 FQNNGV. Trimming cost V 3 bases and J 3 bases, with 11 bases left between them. The CDR3 extends over 14 amino acids. The CDR3 protein is CASSLEGVDYGYTF. The CDR3 nucleotides read TGTGCCAGCAGCTTGGAAGGGGTGGACTATGGCTACACCTTC.

This clone was seen only once. The gene calls are TRBV7-2 and TRBJ2-7, with TRBD1 matching over 7 bases. With V trimmed by 3 bases and J by 6 bases, 17 bases remained unmatched. This CDR3 spans 17 amino acids. Germline V CDR1 and CDR2: SGHTA, FQGNSA. The CDR3 DNA reads TGTGCCAGCAGCTTGGCGGCTAATCGACAGGGATCGGGCGAGCAGTACTTC. The encoded protein is CASSLAANRQGSGEQYF.

The CDR3 sequence is CASSPREGTSRYNEQFF. As DNA, the CDR3 is TGTGCCAGCAGCCCCCGGGAGGGGACTAGCCGGTACAATGAGCAGTTCTTC. V gene TRBV7-2 combines with J gene TRBJ2-1; 9 bases agree with TRBD2. Germline CDR1 SGHTA, CDR2 FQGNSA. The V and J ends lost 5 bases and 4 bases, in that order; junction bases with no gene match: 12. The CDR3 loop spans 17 amino acids.

In this sample, this clone turned up a few times. The rearrangement links TRBV9 to TRBJ2-5, with D possibly TRBD1 on 5 matching bases. This CDR3 comprises 15 residues. The V and J ends lost 4 bases and 4 bases respectively, with 17 bases between them. The V gene's germline CDR1 is SGDLS and CDR2 YYNGEE. The CDR3 nucleotides are TGTGCCAGCAGCCCCTCGGGCTACACAGGAGAGACCCAGTACTTC. Translation: CASSPSGYTGETQYF.

V usage is TRBV9 and J usage is TRBJ2-2, with 7 nucleotides matching TRBD1. With V trimmed by 0 bases and J by 1 base, 3 bases remained unmatched. Looked up from germline, CDR1 is SGDLS and CDR2 is YYNGEE. CDR3 length: 16 residues. The CDR3 is CASSVAGTVNTGELFF. The DNA of the CDR3 is TGTGCCAGCAGCGTAGCTGGGACAGTGAACACCGGGGAGCTGTTTTTT.

The rearrangement links TRBV4-1 to TRBJ2-7; 14 nucleotides match TRBD2. In germline, CDR1 is MGHRA, CDR2 YSYEKL. The V segment lost 4 bases and the J segment 0 bases; nucleotides outside the gene matches: 11. This CDR3 has 19 amino acids. CDR3 in DNA: TGCGCCAGCAGCCCAGACCGACTAGCGGGAGGGCCAACCTCCTACGAGCAGTACTTC. Protein: CASSPDRLAGGPTSYEQYF.

CDR3: CASSGHRGDQPQHF. In DNA, the CDR3 is TGTGCCAGCAGTGGCCACAGGGGTGATCAGCCCCAGCATTTT. The chain employs TRBV6-1 and TRBJ1-5; 7 positions match TRBD1. The CDR3 has 14 amino acids. V trimming: 4 bases; J trimming: 5 bases; junction bases outside the gene matches: 5. Germline V gene data show CDR1 as MNHNS and CDR2 as SASEGT.

This chain joins TRBV5-1 and TRBJ2-7; a possible D gene is TRBD2 (5 bases). The germline CDR1 and CDR2 sequences are SGHRS and YFSETQ. V was cut by 1 base and J by 6 bases, with 11 bases left in between. This CDR3 spans 13 amino acids. The CDR3 DNA follows: TGCGCCAGCAGCTTGACTAGTCAAAGCGAGCAGTACTTC. As protein: CASSLTSQSEQYF.